The 21 T cell receptor beta chains below were found in one sample sequenced in a study of cytomegalovirus exposure and HLA in healthy donors. In the PCR, 60 Vbeta and 13 Jbeta primers were used. Profiled with immunoSEQ multiplex PCR; TCRdb holds only in-frame clones, not every one. The sample consists of about 160,000 clones, less than 85% of them appearing once. Material: PBMCs. Every receptor here comes from a man aged 55 to 70 in good health and CMV-seronegative.

The chain carries TRBV29-1 and TRBJ2-7, with D perhaps TRBD2 (7 bases). Trimming left V 0 bases short and J 12 bases short, with 12 bases between. Per germline, CDR1 SQVTM and CDR2 ANQGSEA. The CDR3 spans 11 residues. The CDR3 DNA sequence: TGCAGCGTTGAAGAATGGGGGGGGCTGTACTTC. Amino acid sequence: CSVEEWGGLYF.

The chain joins TRBV9 to TRBJ1-2; 7 bases agree with TRBD1. Germline lookup yields CDR1 SGDLS and CDR2 YYNGEE. The length of the CDR3 is 15 residues. The J segment lost 1 base and the V segment lost 4 bases, leaving 7 bases of the junction unmatched. The CDR3 DNA is TGTGCCAGCAGCCTATCAGGGGGTCTTAACTATGGCTACACCTTC. It codes for CASSLSGGLNYGYTF.

J is TRBJ2-2 and V is TRBV4-3, with D possibly TRBD1 on 6 matching bases. The germline V gene encodes CDR1 LGHNA and CDR2 YSLEER. The CDR3 is 15 amino acids. Trimming removed 1 base at V and 7 bases at J, with 13 bases between. The chain's CDR3 is CASSQAGAHLGELFF. The CDR3 DNA is TGCGCCAGCAGCCAAGCAGGGGCGCATCTCGGGGAGCTGTTTTTT.

This chain connects TRBV29-1 to TRBJ2-7, with D possibly being TRBD1 (5 bases). The CDR3 consists of 14 residues. Germline CDR1 SQVTM, CDR2 ANQGSEA. V lost 1 base, J lost 3 bases, and 13 bases lay in between. The CDR3 sequence is CSVEGTGSYYEQYF. CDR3 nucleotides: TGCAGCGTTGAAGGTACAGGCAGTTACTACGAGCAGTACTTC.

CDR3 amino acids: CASSVSSGPNTGELFF. The CDR3 DNA reads as TGCGCCAGCAGCGTCTCTAGCGGCCCGAACACCGGGGAGCTGTTTTTT. The chain uses TRBV5-1 and TRBJ2-2; the match to TRBD2 covers 7 bases. Germline CDR1 and CDR2: SGHRS and YFSETQ. This CDR3 contains 16 residues. Trimming removed 4 bases from V and 0 bases from J; junction bases left unmatched: 6.

V usage is TRBV5-1 and J usage is TRBJ1-2; 7 positions match TRBD1. The CDR3 is 15 amino acids. The V segment lost 4 bases and the J segment 1 base; nucleotides outside the gene matches: 7. Germline V gives CDR1 SGHRS, CDR2 YFSETQ. The chain's CDR3 is CASSIDRDSNYGYTF. CDR3 nucleotide sequence: TGCGCCAGCAGCATAGACCGGGACAGTAACTATGGCTACACCTTC.

This clone was seen a single time. The chain employs TRBV30 and TRBJ2-4; D uncertain. The germline V and J ends were trimmed by 5 bases and 3 bases, with 11 bases remaining between them. CDR1 GTSNPN and CDR2 SVGIG come from the germline V gene (reference sequence). This CDR3 comprises 13 residues. This chain's CDR3 is CAWDLDGKNIQYF. CDR3 coding DNA: TGTGCCTGGGACCTAGACGGCAAAAACATTCAGTACTTC.

This sequence joins TRBV6-6 and TRBJ2-7, with a weak D call TRBD2 (5 bases). Per the germline V gene, CDR1 is MNHNY and CDR2 is SVGAGI (reference sequence). Trimming cost V 2 bases and J 5 bases, with 10 bases left between them. The CDR3 loop spans 13 amino acids. In nucleotides, the CDR3 is TGTGCCAGCAGTTACCGGGGATTCAACGAGCAGTACTTC. This encodes CASSYRGFNEQYF.

The chain is built from TRBV11-2 and TRBJ1-1, with a tentative D call TRBD1 (6 bases). Germline V lookup: CDR1 SGHAT, CDR2 FQNNGV. Trimming stripped 3 bases from V and 6 bases from J, with 11 bases between. CDR3 length: 13 amino acids. The CDR3 DNA sequence: TGTGCCAGCAGCTTCAACAGGGACGCTGAAGCTTTCTTT. Encoded protein: CASSFNRDAEAFF.

Remarks on this clone: Other nucleotide sequences in the sample specify the same CDR3. The V call is TRBV29-1, the J call TRBJ2-1, with TRBD2 identical over 11 bases. Germline CDR1 and CDR2: SQVTM and ANQGSEA. This CDR3 comprises 15 residues. Trimming cost V 6 bases and J 0 bases; bases outside gene matches: 4. The CDR3 sequence: CSVETSGSSYNEQFF. The CDR3 DNA is TGCAGCGTCGAAACTAGCGGGAGCTCCTACAATGAGCAGTTCTTC.

The rearrangement uses TRBV25-1 and TRBJ2-3; TRBD2 matches 9 bases. CDR3 length: 18 amino acids. Germline loops: CDR1 MGHDK, CDR2 SYGVNS. V shed 1 base, J shed 3 bases, and the junction held 11 bases outside the gene matches. Here the CDR3 reads CASSEFRYTSGSTDTQYF. The DNA of the CDR3 is TGTGCCAGCAGTGAATTCAGGTACACTAGCGGGTCGACAGATACGCAGTATTTT. Supplemented by reference TRBV25-1 and TRBJ2-3, the full variable domain reads EADIYQTPRYLVIGTGKKITLECSQTMGHDKMYWYQQDPGMELHLIHYSYGVNSTEKGDLSSESTVSRIRTEHFPLTLESARPSHTSQYLCASSEFRYTSGSTDTQYFGPGTRLTVL.

This CDR3 reads CASITTGVSNQPQHF. CDR3 DNA: TGTGCCAGCATTACTACGGGGGTTAGCAATCAGCCCCAGCATTTT. This rearrangement joins TRBV6-1 to TRBJ1-5; possibly TRBD1 for D (5 bases). From germline, CDR1 is MNHNS and CDR2 SASEGT. V shed 7 bases and J shed 0 bases, with 13 bases lying between them. This CDR3 comprises 15 residues.

This chain connects TRBV29-1 to TRBJ2-7; maybe TRBD1 (5 bases). The CDR3 totals 13 residues. The V end was cut by 2 bases, the J end by 0 bases, with 8 bases between. Germline values: CDR1 SQVTM, CDR2 ANQGSEA. CDR3 protein: CSVEKDTSYEQYF. CDR3 DNA: TGCAGCGTTGAAAAGGACACCTCCTACGAGCAGTACTTC.

The rearrangement uses TRBV5-4 and TRBJ2-1; tentatively, D is TRBD2 (5 bases). The germline V gene encodes CDR1 SGHNT and CDR2 YYREEE (reference sequence). The CDR3 has 14 residues. V was clipped by 0 bases and J by 7 bases, with 11 bases between them. CDR3 amino acids: CASSLDGGSNEQFF. In DNA, the CDR3 is TGTGCCAGCAGCTTGGATGGAGGTAGTAATGAGCAGTTCTTC.

This clone was seen a few times. The chain recombines TRBV6-5 with TRBJ2-3; 8 bases are a match to TRBD2. The CDR3 covers 15 residues. The ends lost 6 bases at V and 2 bases at J; junction bases unmatched: 7. Germline values: CDR1 MNHEY, CDR2 SVGAGI. CDR3 protein: CASRRQAGATDTQYF. In nucleotides, the CDR3 is TGTGCCAGCAGACGACAAGCGGGAGCCACAGATACGCAGTATTTT.

The chain joins TRBV7-8 to TRBJ1-5, with D unresolved. This CDR3 has 15 amino acids. Per the germline V gene, CDR1 is SGHVS and CDR2 is FQNEAQ. V was shortened by 3 bases and J by 2 bases, with 11 bases between the two germline ends. The CDR3, as DNA: TGTGCCAGCAGCTTGGGCCAGGTAGGCAATCAGCCCCAGCATTTT. It is translated as CASSLGQVGNQPQHF.

This clone has a handful of counts. Other nucleotide sequences in the sample specify the same CDR3. The CDR3 spells CASSYSRGQETQYF. The CDR3 DNA is TGTGCCAGCAGTTACTCGCGGGGGCAAGAGACCCAGTACTTC. V and J are TRBV6-5 and TRBJ2-5; 7 nucleotides agree with TRBD2. Per germline, CDR1 MNHEY and CDR2 SVGAGI. V gave up 0 bases and J gave up 2 bases; unmatched junction bases: 0. The CDR3 is made up of 14 amino acids.

In the case of this clone: Lacking the conserved final phenylalanine or tryptophan, this CDR3 likely reflects a read error. The DNA is left out, because the CDR3 cannot be placed on it with certainty; the CDR3 is given as TCRdb lists it. The chain couples TRBV3-1 (or the pseudogene TRBV3-2) to TRBJ1-1. Germline V gives CDR1 LGHDT, CDR2 YNNKEL (reference sequence). The CDR3 is 8 residues long, counting both termini. The CDR3: CASSQSPS.

V and J are TRBV5-4 and TRBJ2-1, with D maybe TRBD1 (6 bases). The V end lost 3 bases, the J end lost 4 bases, and 17 bases lay between the germline ends. CDR1 and CDR2 from the germline V gene are SGHNT and YYREEE (reference sequence). The CDR3 has 16 residues. CDR3 DNA: TGTGCCAGCAGCTCTCAAATTGGACAGACTTACAATGAGCAGTTCTTC. This gives the protein CASSSQIGQTYNEQFF.

The chain carries TRBV5-8 and TRBJ2-5, with 8 bases fitting TRBD2. In germline, CDR1 is SGHTS, CDR2 YDEGEE. V was pared by 0 bases and J by 1 base, with 2 bases of the junction left unmatched. The CDR3 loop spans 15 amino acids. CDR3 sequence: CASSLGGRPQETQYF. CDR3 nucleotides: TGTGCCAGCAGCTTGGGCGGGAGGCCCCAAGAGACCCAGTACTTC.

The sample holds a few counts of this clone. The rearrangement joins TRBV19 to TRBJ2-5; possibly TRBD2 for D (5 bases). V shed 2 bases and J shed 4 bases, with 14 bases lying between them. The germline CDR1 and CDR2 sequences are LNHDA and SQIVND (reference sequence). The CDR3 totals 15 residues. The CDR3 reads CASSILGEGAETQYF. The CDR3 DNA sequence: TGTGCCAGTAGTATACTCGGAGAGGGTGCAGAGACCCAGTACTTC.